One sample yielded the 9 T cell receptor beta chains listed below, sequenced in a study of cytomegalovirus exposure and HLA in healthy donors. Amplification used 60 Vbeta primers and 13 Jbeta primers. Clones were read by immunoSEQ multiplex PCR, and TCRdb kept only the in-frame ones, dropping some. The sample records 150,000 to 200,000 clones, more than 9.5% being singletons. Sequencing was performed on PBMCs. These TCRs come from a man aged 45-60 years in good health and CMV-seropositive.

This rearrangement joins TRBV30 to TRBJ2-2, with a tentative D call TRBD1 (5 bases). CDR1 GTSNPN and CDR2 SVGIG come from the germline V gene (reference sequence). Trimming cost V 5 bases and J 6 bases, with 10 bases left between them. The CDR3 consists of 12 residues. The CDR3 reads CAWGETAGELFF. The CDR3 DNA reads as TGTGCCTGGGGAGAGACAGCCGGGGAGCTGTTTTTT.

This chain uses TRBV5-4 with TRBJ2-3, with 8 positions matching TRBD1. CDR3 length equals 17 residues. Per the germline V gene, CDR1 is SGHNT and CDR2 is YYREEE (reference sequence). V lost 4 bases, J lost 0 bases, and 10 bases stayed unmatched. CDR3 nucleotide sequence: TGTGCCAGCAGCGATCCCAAGACAGGGGCTAGCACAGATACGCAGTATTTT. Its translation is CASSDPKTGASTDTQYF.

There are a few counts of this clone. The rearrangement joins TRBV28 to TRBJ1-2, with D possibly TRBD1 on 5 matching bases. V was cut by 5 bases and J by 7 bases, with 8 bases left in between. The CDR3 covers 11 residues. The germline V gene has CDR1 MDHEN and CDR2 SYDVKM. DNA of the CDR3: TGTGCCAGCAGTACCGGGGGTGGCTACACCTTC. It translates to CASSTGGGYTF.

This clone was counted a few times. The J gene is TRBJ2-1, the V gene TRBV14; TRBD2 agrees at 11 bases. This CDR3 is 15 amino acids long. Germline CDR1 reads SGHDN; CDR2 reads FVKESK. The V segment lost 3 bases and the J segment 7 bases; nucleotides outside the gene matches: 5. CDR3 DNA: TGTGCCAGCAGCCAGACTAGCGGGGCCGGGAATGAGCAGTTCTTC. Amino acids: CASSQTSGAGNEQFF.

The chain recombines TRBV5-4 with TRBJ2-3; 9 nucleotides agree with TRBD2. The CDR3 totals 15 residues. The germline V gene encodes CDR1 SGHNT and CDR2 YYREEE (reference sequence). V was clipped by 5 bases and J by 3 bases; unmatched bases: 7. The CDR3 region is CASSLRGGKTDTQYF. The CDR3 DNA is TGTGCCAGCAGTTTGCGGGGGGGCAAGACAGATACGCAGTATTTT.

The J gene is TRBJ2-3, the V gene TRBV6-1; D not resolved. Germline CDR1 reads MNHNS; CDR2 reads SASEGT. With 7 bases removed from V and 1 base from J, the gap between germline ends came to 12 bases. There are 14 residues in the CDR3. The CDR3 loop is CASMVEIGTDTQYF. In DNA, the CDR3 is TGTGCCAGCATGGTGGAGATCGGCACAGATACGCAGTATTTT.

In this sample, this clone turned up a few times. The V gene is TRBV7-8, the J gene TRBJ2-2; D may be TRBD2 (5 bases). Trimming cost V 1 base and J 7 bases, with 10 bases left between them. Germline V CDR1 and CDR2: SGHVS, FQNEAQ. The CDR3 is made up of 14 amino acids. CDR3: CASSLVGEFGELFF. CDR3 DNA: TGTGCCAGCAGCTTAGTTGGGGAGTTCGGGGAGCTGTTTTTT.

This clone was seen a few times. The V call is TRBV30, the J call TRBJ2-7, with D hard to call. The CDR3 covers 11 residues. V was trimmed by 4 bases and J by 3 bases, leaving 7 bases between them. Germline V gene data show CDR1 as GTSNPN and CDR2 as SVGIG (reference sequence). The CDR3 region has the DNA TGTGCCTGGAAGAGTGACTACGAGCAGTACTTC. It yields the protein CAWKSDYEQYF.

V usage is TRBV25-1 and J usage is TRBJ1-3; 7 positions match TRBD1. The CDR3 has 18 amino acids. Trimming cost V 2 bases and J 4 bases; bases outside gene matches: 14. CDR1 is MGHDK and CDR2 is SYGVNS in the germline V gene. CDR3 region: CASSEVDRFGPTGNTIYF. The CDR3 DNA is TGTGCCAGCAGTGAAGTGGACAGGTTCGGTCCTACGGGAAACACCATATATTTT. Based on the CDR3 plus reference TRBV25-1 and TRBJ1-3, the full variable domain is EADIYQTPRYLVIGTGKKITLECSQTMGHDKMYWYQQDPGMELHLIHYSYGVNSTEKGDLSSESTVSRIRTEHFPLTLESARPSHTSQYLCASSEVDRFGPTGNTIYFGEGSWLTVV.